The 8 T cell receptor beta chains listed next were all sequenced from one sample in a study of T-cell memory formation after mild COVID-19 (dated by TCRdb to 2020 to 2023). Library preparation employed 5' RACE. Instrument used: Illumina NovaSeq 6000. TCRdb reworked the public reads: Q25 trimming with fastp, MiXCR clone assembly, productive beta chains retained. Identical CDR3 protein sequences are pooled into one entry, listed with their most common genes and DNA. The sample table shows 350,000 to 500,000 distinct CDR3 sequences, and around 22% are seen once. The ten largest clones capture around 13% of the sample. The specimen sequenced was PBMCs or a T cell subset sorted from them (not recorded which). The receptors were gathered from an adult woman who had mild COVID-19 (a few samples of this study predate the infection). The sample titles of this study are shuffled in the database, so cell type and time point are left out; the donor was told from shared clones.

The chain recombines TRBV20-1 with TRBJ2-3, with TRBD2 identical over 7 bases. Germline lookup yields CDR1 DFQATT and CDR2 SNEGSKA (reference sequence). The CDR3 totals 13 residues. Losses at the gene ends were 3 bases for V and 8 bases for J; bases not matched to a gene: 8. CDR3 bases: TGCAGTGCTAGCGGGAGACTAGCATCTACGCAGTATTTT. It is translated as CSASGRLASTQYF.

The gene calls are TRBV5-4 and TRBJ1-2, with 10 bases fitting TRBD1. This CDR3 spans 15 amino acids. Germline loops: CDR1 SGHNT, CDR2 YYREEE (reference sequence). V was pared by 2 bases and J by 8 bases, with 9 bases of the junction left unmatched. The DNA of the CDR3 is TGTGCCAGCAGCTTCCGGGACAGGGGTTTGCGGGGCTACACCTTC. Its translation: CASSFRDRGLRGYTF.

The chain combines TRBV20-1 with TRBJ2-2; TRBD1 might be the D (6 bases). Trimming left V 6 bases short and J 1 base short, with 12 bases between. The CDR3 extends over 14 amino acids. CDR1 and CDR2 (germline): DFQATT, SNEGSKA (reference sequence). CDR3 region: CSAATGQNTGELFF. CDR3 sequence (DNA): TGCAGTGCAGCAACAGGGCAGAACACCGGGGAGCTGTTTTTT.

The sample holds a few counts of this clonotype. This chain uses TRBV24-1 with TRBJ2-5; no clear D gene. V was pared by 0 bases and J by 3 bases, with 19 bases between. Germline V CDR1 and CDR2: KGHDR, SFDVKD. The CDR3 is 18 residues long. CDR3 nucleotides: TGTGCCACCAGTGATTTGCCTGAAGGAAAGAGCGCCAAAGAGACCCAGTACTTC. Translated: CATSDLPEGKSAKETQYF.

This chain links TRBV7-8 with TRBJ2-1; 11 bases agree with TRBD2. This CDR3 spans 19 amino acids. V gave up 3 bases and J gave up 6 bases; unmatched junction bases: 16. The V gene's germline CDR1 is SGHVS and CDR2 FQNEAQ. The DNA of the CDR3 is TGTGCCAGCAGCTTTACGATTAAAGTTAGCGGGAGGGCCATCAATGAGCAGTTCTTC. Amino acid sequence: CASSFTIKVSGRAINEQFF.

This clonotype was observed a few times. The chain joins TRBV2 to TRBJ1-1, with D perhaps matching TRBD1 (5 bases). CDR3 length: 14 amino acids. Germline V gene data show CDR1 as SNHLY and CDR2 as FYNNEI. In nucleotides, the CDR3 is TGTGCAGCGAGCACAGGACGGCTGAACACTGAAGCTTTCTTT. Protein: CAASTGRLNTEAFF.

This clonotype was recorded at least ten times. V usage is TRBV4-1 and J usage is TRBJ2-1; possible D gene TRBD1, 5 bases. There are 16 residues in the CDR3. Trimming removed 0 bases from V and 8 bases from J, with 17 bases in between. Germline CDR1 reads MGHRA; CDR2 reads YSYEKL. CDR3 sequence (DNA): TGCGCCAGCAGCCAAGACAGGGCATCAAGGTGGGATGAGCAGTTCTTC. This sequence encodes CASSQDRASRWDEQFF.

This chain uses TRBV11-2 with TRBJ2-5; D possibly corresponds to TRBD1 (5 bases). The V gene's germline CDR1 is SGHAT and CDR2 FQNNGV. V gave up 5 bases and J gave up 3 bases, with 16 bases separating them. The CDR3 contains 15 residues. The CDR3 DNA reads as TGTGCCAGCAGCCCAGAGACAGAACAGAAAGAGACCCAGTACTTC. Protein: CASSPETEQKETQYF.